This T cell receptor (beta chain) was identified during a study of blood T cell repertoires in COVID-19. V shed 0 bases and J shed 0 bases, with 9 bases lying between them. There are 16 residues in the CDR3. The germline V gene has CDR1 MNHEY and CDR2 SVGAGI. This table comes from immunoSEQ multiplex PCR, and its TCRdb copy is limited to in-frame clones, with some not included. The table records roughly 500,000 clones, 88% of them present only once. The V call is TRBV6-5, the J call TRBJ1-3; D not resolved. The receptor comes from a woman aged 40 to 50 who had recovered from COVID-19. The sequenced material came from PBMCs or T cells enriched from blood (not recorded which). The CDR3 DNA reads TGTGCCAGCAGTTACTCCGCGGGTAGCTCTGGAAACACCATATATTTT. Translating gives CASSYSAGSSGNTIYF.